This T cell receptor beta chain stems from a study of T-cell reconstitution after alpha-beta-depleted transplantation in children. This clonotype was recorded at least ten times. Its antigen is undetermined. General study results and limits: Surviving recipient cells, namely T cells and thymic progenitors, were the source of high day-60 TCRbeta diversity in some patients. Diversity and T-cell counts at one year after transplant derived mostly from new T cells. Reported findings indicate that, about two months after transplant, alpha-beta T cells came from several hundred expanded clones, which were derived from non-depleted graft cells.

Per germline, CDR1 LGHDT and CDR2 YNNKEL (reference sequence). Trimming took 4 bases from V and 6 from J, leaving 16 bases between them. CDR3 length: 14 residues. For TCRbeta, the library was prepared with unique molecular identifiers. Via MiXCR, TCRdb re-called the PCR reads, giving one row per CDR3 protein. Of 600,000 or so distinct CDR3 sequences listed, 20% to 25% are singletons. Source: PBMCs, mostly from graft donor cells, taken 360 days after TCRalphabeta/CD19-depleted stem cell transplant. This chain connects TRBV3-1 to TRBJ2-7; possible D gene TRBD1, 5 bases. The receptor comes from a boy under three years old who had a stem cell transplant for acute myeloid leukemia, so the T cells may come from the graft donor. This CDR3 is CASSLPDTPGEQYF. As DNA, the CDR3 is TGTGCCAGCAGCCTCCCGGACACCCCGGGCGAGCAGTACTTC.